This T cell receptor (beta chain) appears in the sequencing data of a study of blood T cell repertoires in COVID-19. The V gene lost 2 bases and the J gene lost 3 bases, with 8 bases spanning the gap. The germline gives CDR1 SNHLY, CDR2 FYNNEI. The length of the CDR3 is 13 residues. TCRdb's copy holds only in-frame clones and misses some; the assay was immunoSEQ multiplex PCR. Of about 36,000 clones listed, more than 80% were seen once; the top ten hold around two fifths. The chain employs TRBV2 and TRBJ2-7; a possible D gene is TRBD1 (5 bases). The sequence was obtained from a human donor in a cohort sampled during active or convalescent COVID-19. The donor label of this sample is uncertain. The sample consisted of peripheral blood. This CDR3 is CASSERQRYEQYF. In DNA, the CDR3 is TGTGCCAGCAGTGAACGACAGCGCTACGAGCAGTACTTC.